Listed below are T cell receptor beta chains from one sample, sequenced in a study of T cell clonotyping in hematopoietic cell transplantation. Profiling relied on immunoSEQ multiplex PCR, and the TCRdb table lists in-frame clones only, not all of them. This sample has roughly 50,000 clones, with around 84% found just once. The source material was peripheral blood mononuclear cells, sampled before stem cell transplant. The receptors here all came from a man aged 60 to 75 with biphenotypic leukemia. Some clones in this sample may be carry-over from other donors' samples. The CDR3 runs from the conserved cysteine through the conserved F or W. Fields, in order: V gene, clone size, J gene, D gene, CDR3 protein, CDR3 DNA. D genes are given only for firm matches. Expanded clones get a size class; other rows say once, few or many, or leave the size out.

TRBV28	-	TRBJ1-2	-	CASSFRGGSPNSYGYTF	TGTGCCAGCAGTTTCAGGGGCGGGTCACCGAACAGCTATGGCTACACCTTC
TRBV10-1	-	TRBJ2-5	TRBD2	CASSDGTSGRAETQYF	TGCGCCAGCAGTGATGGGACTAGCGGGAGGGCCGAGACCCAGTACTTC
TRBV10-2	-	TRBJ2-4	TRBD2	CASSERTSGSWYGIQYF	TGCGCCAGCAGTGAACGGACTAGCGGGAGTTGGTATGGCATTCAGTACTTC
TRBV7-3	-	TRBJ1-1	-	CASSSGVGENTEAFF	TGTGCCAGCAGCTCAGGGGTTGGAGAGAACACTGAAGCTTTCTTT
TRBV11-2	-	TRBJ2-7	TRBD1	CASSYRGGTGAYEQYF	TGTGCCAGCAGCTACCGGGGGGGGACAGGGGCCTACGAGCAGTACTTC
TRBV7-2	-	TRBJ2-7	TRBD1	CASRGQGGSEQYF	TGTGCCAGCAGGGGACAGGGCGGGTCTGAGCAGTACTTC
TRBV2	-	TRBJ1-1	-	CATSRYDTEAFF	TGTGCCACAAGCAGGTACGACACTGAAGCTTTCTTT
TRBV30	-	TRBJ1-5	-	CAWSVLQGSGAQHF	TGTGCCTGGAGTGTACTTCAGGGGTCGGGAGCCCAGCATTTT
TRBV7-2	once	TRBJ2-7	TRBD1	CASSSAPWDRGDDEQYF	TGTGCCAGCAGCTCGGCCCCTTGGGACAGGGGGGACGACGAGCAGTACTTC
TRBV5-1	-	TRBJ1-4	-	CASSLTFTNEKLFF	TGCGCCAGCAGCTTGACGTTTACCAATGAAAAACTGTTTTTT
TRBV13	-	TRBJ1-2	TRBD1	CASSFGTGDGYTF	TGTGCCAGCAGCTTCGGGACAGGGGATGGCTACACCTTC
TRBV29-1	-	TRBJ2-7	-	CSGGDPSYEQYF	TGCAGCGGGGGGGACCCCTCCTACGAGCAGTACTTC
TRBV27	once	TRBJ2-7	-	CASRPLAFYYEQYF	TGTGCCAGCAGGCCCTTAGCGTTTTACTACGAGCAGTACTTC
TRBV5-1	-	TRBJ2-2	-	CASSWVGAGELFF	TGCGCCAGCAGCTGGGTGGGAGCGGGGGAGCTGTTTTTT
TRBV6-5	-	TRBJ2-1	-	CASSYQGHPRDEQFF	TGTGCCAGCAGTTACCAGGGACACCCACGAGATGAGCAGTTCTTC
TRBV19	-	TRBJ1-1	-	CASSIGTDTEAFF	TGTGCCAGTAGTATAGGTACGGACACTGAAGCTTTCTTT
TRBV10-3	-	TRBJ2-6	-	CAISERGPGASGANVLTF	TGTGCCATCAGTGAGAGAGGCCCAGGGGCCTCTGGGGCCAACGTCCTGACTTTC
TRBV10-1	-	TRBJ2-1	-	CASSESMGSEQFF	TGCGCCAGCAGTGAGTCGATGGGAAGCGAGCAGTTCTTC
TRBV5-4	-	TRBJ1-1	TRBD1	CASSHDRGTEAFF	TGTGCCAGCAGCCACGACAGGGGAACTGAAGCTTTCTTT
TRBV7-9	-	TRBJ1-2	-	CASSLTREHGYTF	TGTGCCAGCAGCTTAACCAGGGAGCATGGCTACACCTTC
TRBV5-6	-	TRBJ2-1	TRBD1	CASSWGQGPYNEQFF	TGTGCCAGCAGCTGGGGACAGGGACCCTACAATGAGCAGTTCTTC
TRBV27	-	TRBJ1-1	-	CASSSRQNTEAFF	TGTGCCAGCAGTTCCCGACAGAACACTGAAGCTTTCTTT
TRBV2	-	TRBJ1-2	-	CARKEEGGYTF	TGTGCCAGAAAGGAAGAGGGAGGCTACACCTTC
TRBV7-2	-	TRBJ2-7	-	CASSLDFGAGEQYF	TGTGCCAGCAGCTTAGATTTTGGGGCCGGGGAGCAGTACTTC
TRBV6-5	-	TRBJ2-2	TRBD2	CASSYRGLAGTGELFF	TGTGCCAGCAGTTACAGGGGACTAGCGGGCACCGGGGAGCTGTTTTTT
TRBV10-3	-	TRBJ2-3	TRBD2	CAIRVAGERTDTQYF	TGTGCCATCAGAGTAGCGGGAGAGCGCACAGATACGCAGTATTTT
TRBV9	medium-sized	TRBJ2-3	TRBD2	CASSKTSVETDTQYF	TGTGCCAGCAGCAAGACTAGCGTTGAGACAGATACGCAGTATTTT
TRBV10-3	-	TRBJ2-7	-	CAISGGSSYEQYF	TGTGCCATCAGTGGGGGGAGCTCCTACGAGCAGTACTTC
TRBV28	-	TRBJ1-4	TRBD1	CASSLGDRGSGPFF	TGTGCCAGCAGTTTAGGAGACAGGGGTTCAGGTCCGTTTTTT
TRBV29-1	-	TRBJ1-2	-	CSVDIRRGYTF	TGCAGCGTTGACATACGCCGGGGCTACACCTTC
TRBV5-1	-	TRBJ2-7	TRBD2	CASSLRGDYEQYF	TGCGCCAGCAGCTTGCGGGGGGACTACGAGCAGTACTTC
TRBV19	once	TRBJ1-2	-	CASTTTGNYGYTF	TGTGCCAGTACCACTACAGGGAACTATGGCTACACCTTC
TRBV7-6	-	TRBJ2-7	TRBD1	CASSPDRDEQYF	TGTGCCAGCAGCCCGGACAGGGACGAGCAGTACTTC
TRBV28	-	TRBJ1-1	-	CASSLAESLTEAFF	TGTGCCAGCAGTTTGGCAGAGTCTCTCACTGAAGCTTTCTTT
TRBV9	-	TRBJ2-5	-	CASSEGGSTRSETQYF	TGTGCCAGCAGCGAGGGGGGTTCGACTAGGTCAGAGACCCAGTACTTC
TRBV2	-	TRBJ2-7	TRBD2	CASRGWDYSYEQYF	TGTGCCAGCAGGGGCTGGGACTATTCCTACGAGCAGTACTTC
TRBV4-2	-	TRBJ1-4	TRBD1	CASSQEDRDNEKLFF	TGTGCCAGCAGCCAAGAGGACAGGGATAATGAAAAACTGTTTTTT
TRBV28	-	TRBJ1-1	-	CASSPRRTKEAFF	TGTGCCAGCAGTCCCCGGAGGACAAAGGAAGCTTTCTTT
TRBV28	-	TRBJ1-2	TRBD1	CASSSRGRGDYGYTF	TGTGCCAGCAGTTCCCGCGGCAGGGGGGATTATGGCTACACCTTC
TRBV10-3	-	TRBJ2-2	-	CAISEGPPDTGELFF	TGTGCCATCAGCGAGGGACCCCCGGACACCGGGGAGCTGTTTTTT
TRBV7-3	once	TRBJ1-2	-	CASSFRDLRWYGYTF	TGTGCCAGCAGCTTCCGGGATCTGAGGTGGTATGGCTACACCTTC
TRBV9	-	TRBJ1-2	-	CASSVVGGNYGYTF	TGTGCCAGCAGCGTAGTAGGTGGTAACTATGGCTACACCTTC
TRBV7-6	-	TRBJ2-7	-	CASSSEGPLEQYF	TGTGCCAGCAGCTCCGAGGGTCCCTTAGAGCAGTACTTC
TRBV7-8	-	TRBJ2-7	TRBD2	CASSSTGLAGGEQYF	TGTGCCAGCAGCTCTACAGGACTAGCGGGAGGAGAGCAGTACTTC
TRBV6-5	-	TRBJ1-2	-	CASSYSLASYGYTF	TGTGCCAGCAGTTACTCGTTGGCGAGCTATGGCTACACCTTC
TRBV5-1	-	TRBJ1-1	-	CASSLAGQKNTEAFF	TGCGCCAGCAGCTTGGCCGGGCAGAAAAACACTGAAGCTTTCTTT
TRBV19	-	TRBJ2-3	-	CASRDRGSSTDTQYF	TGTGCCAGTCGCGATAGGGGCTCTAGCACAGATACGCAGTATTTT
TRBV30	-	TRBJ2-7	TRBD1	CAWSGMTGTGTRQYF	TGTGCCTGGAGTGGAATGACCGGGACAGGTACGAGACAGTACTTC
TRBV30	-	TRBJ2-1	TRBD2	CAWSVRRSLTSGRAYEQFF	TGTGCCTGGAGTGTACGTAGGTCCCTGACTAGCGGGAGGGCCTATGAGCAGTTCTTC
TRBV6-6	-	TRBJ1-2	-	CASSYGSGTGYTF	TGTGCCAGCAGTTACGGGTCAGGGACTGGCTACACCTTC
TRBV28	-	TRBJ2-7	TRBD1	CASSSQITGVFSHEQYF	TGTGCCAGCAGTTCACAGATAACAGGGGTTTTTTCCCACGAGCAGTACTTC
TRBV28	-	TRBJ2-7	TRBD2	CASSLLSSGFYEQYF	TGTGCCAGCAGTTTATTGTCTAGCGGGTTCTACGAGCAGTACTTC
TRBV29-1	-	TRBJ2-7	-	CSVGQTYEQYF	TGCAGCGTTGGACAAACCTACGAGCAGTACTTC
TRBV4-2	-	TRBJ2-1	-	CASSQVSSASSYNEQFF	TGTGCCAGCAGCCAAGTCTCTAGCGCCAGCTCCTACAATGAGCAGTTCTTC